Listed below are T cell receptor beta chains from one sample, sequenced in a study of blood T cell repertoires in COVID-19. The method was immunoSEQ multiplex PCR; TCRdb's version includes in-frame clones alone and lacks a portion of them. The table lists roughly 180,000 clones, 79% of them singletons. The sample consisted of peripheral blood. These receptors were collected from a woman aged 55 to 70 with COVID-19, enrolled during active disease. The CDR3 runs from the conserved cysteine through the conserved F or W. A D gene is named only where the DNA matches it firmly. A clone size is listed for some rows: how often the clone was seen (once, few, many), or a class if it is expanded.

D,length,V,size,J,CDR3,DNA
NA,17,TRBV21-1,NA,TRBJ2-2,CASRRTSGGTNTGELFF,TGTGCCAGCAGAAGGACTAGCGGGGGAACGAACACCGGGGAGCTGTTTTTT
NA,14,TRBV27,NA,TRBJ2-5,CASSLTYNSGTQYF,TGTGCCAGCAGTTTAACTTATAATTCGGGGACCCAGTACTTC
NA,17,TRBV4-1,NA,TRBJ2-5,CASSHGRGDPRLETQYF,TGCGCCAGCAGCCATGGCCGGGGAGATCCGCGCCTGGAGACCCAGTACTTC
NA,16,TRBV5-5,NA,TRBJ1-4,CASSQTPQGPNEKLFF,TGTGCCAGCAGCCAAACACCACAGGGTCCTAATGAAAAACTGTTTTTT
TRBD2,16,TRBV5-6,NA,TRBJ2-5,CASRQMTSGSEETQYF,TGTGCCAGCAGACAAATGACTAGCGGGAGTGAAGAGACCCAGTACTTC
TRBD2,15,TRBV9,NA,TRBJ2-3,CASSYGGAGTDTQYF,TGTGCCAGCAGCTACGGGGGGGCCGGCACAGATACGCAGTATTTT
NA,13,TRBV10-3,NA,TRBJ1-2,CAISKGDESGYTF,TGTGCCATCTCGAAAGGGGATGAATCTGGCTACACCTTC
TRBD1,15,TRBV5-1,NA,TRBJ1-6,CASSLGGQGNSPLHF,TGCGCCAGCAGCTTAGGTGGACAGGGCAATTCACCCCTCCACTTT
NA,16,TRBV11-1,NA,TRBJ2-5,CASRVKETAKQETQYF,TGTGCCAGCCGGGTGAAGGAGACAGCGAAGCAAGAGACCCAGTACTTC
NA,14,TRBV15,NA,TRBJ2-5,CATSRETAQETQYF,TGTGCCACCAGCAGAGAGACAGCGCAAGAGACCCAGTACTTC
NA,15,TRBV27,NA,TRBJ2-5,CASRKLGGGGETQYF,TGTGCCAGCAGAAAGTTGGGAGGAGGCGGAGAGACCCAGTACTTC
TRBD2,17,TRBV5-6,NA,TRBJ2-1,CASTLRVSGRAGNEQFF,TGTGCCAGCACCCTGAGGGTAAGCGGGAGGGCCGGGAATGAGCAGTTCTTC
NA,14,TRBV24-1,NA,TRBJ1-2,CAPWRRGNTRGYTF,TGTGCCCCCTGGCGCAGGGGCAACACGCGTGGCTACACCTTC
NA,13,TRBV6-5,NA,TRBJ1-1,CASSTRANTEAFF,TGTGCCAGCAGTACCAGGGCGAACACTGAAGCTTTCTTT
TRBD2,19,TRBV4-1,few,TRBJ2-2,CASSLKGTGGGLDTGELFF,TGCGCCAGCAGCCTCAAAGGGACCGGGGGGGGACTAGACACCGGGGAGCTGTTTTTT
NA,13,TRBV3-1/TRBV3-2,NA,TRBJ1-5,CASSQLPSQPQHF,TGTGCCAGCAGCCAACTACCTTCTCAGCCCCAGCATTTT
TRBD1,13,TRBV29-1,NA,TRBJ2-7,CSVRTGGSYEQYF,TGCAGCGTGAGGACAGGTGGCTCCTACGAGCAGTACTTC
NA,14,TRBV19,NA,TRBJ2-1,CASRSLGGGNEQFF,TGTGCCAGTAGATCCCTGGGGGGTGGCAATGAGCAGTTCTTC
NA,12,TRBV5-1,NA,TRBJ2-1,CASSSSPGEQFF,TGCGCCAGCAGTTCGTCTCCCGGGGAGCAGTTCTTC
TRBD1,18,TRBV13,NA,TRBJ2-1,CASSSGTGIFLSPQEQFF,TGTGCCAGCAGCTCCGGGACAGGGATATTCCTCTCCCCCCAAGAGCAGTTCTTC
NA,13,TRBV10-2,few,TRBJ1-1,CASSDRGNTEAFF,TGCGCCAGCAGTGACAGGGGGAACACTGAAGCTTTCTTT
TRBD1,13,TRBV6-2/TRBV6-3,NA,TRBJ1-5,CASSPDRGQPQHF,TGTGCCAGCAGCCCAGACAGGGGACAGCCCCAGCATTTT
NA,11,TRBV25-1,NA,TRBJ2-4,CASSLANIQYF,TGTGCCAGCAGTTTGGCCAACATTCAGTACTTC
NA,18,TRBV7-2,NA,TRBJ2-7,CASSPSAGTSPSSYEQYF,TGTGCCAGCAGCCCCAGCGCCGGGACTTCGCCGAGCTCCTACGAGCAGTACTTC
NA,12,TRBV29-1,NA,TRBJ2-1,CSSSEAYSEQFF,TGCAGCTCCTCGGAGGCGTATAGTGAGCAGTTCTTC
NA,15,TRBV28,NA,TRBJ1-1,CASGHAGIQNTEAFF,TGTGCCAGCGGACATGCAGGGATACAGAACACTGAAGCTTTCTTT
NA,14,TRBV19,once,TRBJ1-5,CASSIQDTNQPQHF,TGTGCCAGTAGTATACAGGACACCAATCAGCCCCAGCATTTT
TRBD1,18,TRBV4-2,NA,TRBJ2-3,CASRYNQLGTGGPDTQYF,TGTGCCAGCCGGTATAACCAGCTCGGGACAGGGGGCCCAGATACGCAGTATTTT
NA,14,TRBV7-2,NA,TRBJ2-7,CASSFGGATYEQYF,TGTGCCAGCAGCTTTGGCGGGGCAACCTACGAGCAGTACTTC
NA,15,TRBV6-6,NA,TRBJ2-7,CASSTKPGTVSEQYF,TGTGCCAGCAGTACGAAACCCGGGACTGTCTCGGAGCAGTACTTC
TRBD1,15,TRBV5-1,NA,TRBJ1-1,CASSQGQGAYTEAFF,TGCGCCAGCAGCCAGGGACAGGGGGCTTACACTGAAGCTTTCTTT
TRBD2,15,TRBV11-2,NA,TRBJ2-1,CASRPLTGGGNEQFF,TGTGCCAGCAGGCCCCTGACGGGAGGCGGGAATGAGCAGTTCTTC
NA,12,TRBV30,NA,TRBJ2-3,CAWRPTADTQYF,TGTGCCTGGAGACCCACTGCGGATACGCAGTATTTT
NA,15,TRBV24-1,NA,TRBJ2-2,CATSDFSGFTGELFF,TGTGCCACCAGTGATTTTTCCGGGTTCACCGGGGAGCTGTTTTTT
NA,13,TRBV5-1,NA,TRBJ2-1,CASSLASYNEQFF,TGCGCCAGCAGCTTGGCGAGCTACAATGAGCAGTTCTTC
NA,14,TRBV24-1,NA,TRBJ1-2,CATSEGGTNYGYTF,TGTGCCACCAGTGAGGGGGGTACTAACTATGGCTACACCTTC
TRBD2,12,TRBV7-9,NA,TRBJ2-5,CASSLGRGVEYF,TGTGCCAGCAGCTTAGGACGGGGGGTGGAGTACTTC
NA,13,TRBV28,NA,TRBJ2-3,CASSAPTTDTQYF,TGTGCCAGCAGTGCCCCGACAACAGATACGCAGTATTTT
NA,14,TRBV5-5,NA,TRBJ1-1,CASSLAVLNTEAFF,TGTGCCAGCAGCTTGGCCGTATTGAACACTGAAGCTTTCTTT
NA,17,TRBV5-4,once,TRBJ1-1,CASSSPFMKSGDTEAFF,TGTGCCAGCAGCTCCCCCTTCATGAAATCGGGTGACACTGAAGCTTTCTTT
NA,15,TRBV7-3,NA,TRBJ2-3,CASSRLGGQEDTQYF,TGTGCCAGCAGCCGGCTCGGGGGGCAAGAAGATACGCAGTATTTT
NA,14,TRBV2,few,TRBJ2-2,CASSGDRYTGELFF,TGTGCCAGCAGTGGAGACAGGTACACCGGGGAGCTGTTTTTT
NA,12,TRBV29-1,NA,TRBJ2-3,CSVARVGDTQYF,TGCAGCGTTGCCAGGGTGGGAGATACGCAGTATTTT
NA,14,TRBV7-7,NA,TRBJ2-1,CASSLAGTFNEQFF,TGTGCTAGCAGCTTAGCAGGGACTTTCAATGAGCAGTTCTTC
NA,14,TRBV28,NA,TRBJ2-7,CASSLRQLTYEQYF,TGTGCCAGCAGTTTACGACAGCTAACCTACGAGCAGTACTTC
NA,17,TRBV3-1/TRBV3-2,few,TRBJ2-5,CASSQDPRGAQGETQYF,TGTGCCAGCAGCCAAGACCCGAGAGGGGCGCAGGGGGAGACCCAGTACTTC
NA,13,TRBV6-4,NA,TRBJ1-1,CASSSTGNTEAFF,TGTGCCAGCAGCTCAACAGGGAACACTGAAGCTTTCTTT
TRBD2,15,TRBV7-3,NA,TRBJ2-3,CASSSSGTSGLGQYF,TGTGCCAGCAGCTCTTCCGGGACTAGCGGCCTTGGGCAGTATTTT
TRBD2,17,TRBV7-3,NA,TRBJ2-5,CASKETSGKTYQETQYF,TGTGCCAGCAAGGAGACTAGCGGGAAAACGTACCAAGAGACCCAGTACTTC
NA,15,TRBV5-6,few,TRBJ2-7,CASSYRDTGSYEQYF,TGTGCCAGCAGCTACCGGGACACCGGCTCCTACGAGCAGTACTTC
NA,13,TRBV10-3,NA,TRBJ1-2,CAISVLEFGGYTF,TGTGCCATCAGCGTTCTGGAGTTCGGGGGCTACACCTTC
NA,14,TRBV5-1,NA,TRBJ2-5,CASGRGGLQETQYF,TGCGCCAGCGGTAGGGGGGGACTACAAGAGACCCAGTACTTC
TRBD2,17,TRBV4-2,NA,TRBJ2-2,CASSQVRLAGNTGELFF,TGTGCCAGCAGCCAAGTAAGACTAGCGGGGAACACCGGGGAGCTGTTTTTT